One sample yielded the 2 T cell receptor beta chains listed below, sequenced in a study of cytomegalovirus exposure and HLA in healthy donors. PCR involved 60 Vbeta and 13 Jbeta primers. Profiling relied on immunoSEQ multiplex PCR, and the TCRdb table lists in-frame clones only, not all of them. The sample shows 150,000 to 200,000 clones, roughly 71% of them seen only once. Sequencing used PBMCs. Receptor source: a woman in her forties or fifties in good health and CMV-seropositive.

This chain joins TRBV27 and TRBJ1-2; 10 nucleotides match TRBD1. The CDR3 contains 14 residues. Germline CDR1 reads MNHEY; CDR2 reads SMNVEV (reference sequence). Trimming took 5 bases from V and 8 from J; bases not matched to a gene: 8. Written as DNA, the CDR3 is TGTGCCAGCAGTCCTAGACAGGGGGCGTGGGGCTACACCTTC. As protein: CASSPRQGAWGYTF.

This clone occurred a few times. The rearrangement uses TRBV6-6 and TRBJ1-2; D is possibly TRBD1 (5 bases). The V end was cut by 2 bases, the J end by 8 bases, with 12 bases between. The CDR3 consists of 13 residues. CDR1 and CDR2 from the germline V gene are MNHNY and SVGAGI (reference sequence). The CDR3 sequence is CASSYTAGRGYTF. The CDR3 DNA follows: TGTGCCAGCAGTTACACCGCAGGGCGCGGCTACACCTTC.